Listed below are T cell receptor beta chains from one sample, sequenced in a study of blood T cells in healthy people across ages. TCRdb reprocessed the 5' RACE reads via MiXCR and lists one record per CDR3 protein. The sample has hundreds of thousands of distinct CDR3 sequences; under 70% are singletons. The specimen was blood. These receptors all come from a man in his 60s in good health. Each CDR3 is given with its conserved first and last residue. The D gene is left open where the match is weak. Some rows mark clone size as missing; the rest say once, few, many or name a class of expanded clone.

v_gene: TRBV9; abundance: NA; j_gene: TRBJ1-2; d_gene: NA; CDR3aa: CASSPSGQSYGYTF; CDR3nt: TGTGCCAGCAGCCCCTCCGGACAGAGCTATGGCTACACCTTC
v_gene: TRBV20-1; abundance: NA; j_gene: TRBJ2-1; d_gene: TRBD1; CDR3aa: CSARDPQGAGETQFF; CDR3nt: TGCAGTGCTAGAGATCCCCAGGGGGCTGGAGAGACCCAGTTCTTC
v_gene: TRBV28; abundance: NA; j_gene: TRBJ1-2; d_gene: NA; CDR3aa: CASSHRRGDYGYTF; CDR3nt: TGTGCCAGCAGTCACCGGAGGGGGGACTATGGCTACACCTTC
v_gene: TRBV7-9; abundance: NA; j_gene: TRBJ2-3; d_gene: NA; CDR3aa: CASSPLTVSTDTQYF; CDR3nt: TGTGCCAGCAGCCCGTTGACAGTGAGCACAGATACGCAGTATTTT
v_gene: TRBV9; abundance: NA; j_gene: TRBJ2-7; d_gene: NA; CDR3aa: CASSVGGTRSYEQYF; CDR3nt: TGTGCCAGCAGCGTAGGGGGAACCCGTTCCTACGAGCAGTACTTC
v_gene: TRBV5-1; abundance: NA; j_gene: TRBJ2-1; d_gene: TRBD2; CDR3aa: CASSLPLAGGRYNEQFF; CDR3nt: TGCGCCAGCAGCTTGCCCCTAGCGGGGGGACGTTACAATGAGCAGTTCTTC
v_gene: TRBV20-1; abundance: few; j_gene: TRBJ2-3; d_gene: NA; CDR3aa: CSALAPSTDTQYF; CDR3nt: TGCAGTGCTTTGGCCCCCAGCACAGATACGCAGTATTTT
v_gene: TRBV5-1; abundance: NA; j_gene: TRBJ2-5; d_gene: TRBD1; CDR3aa: CASSDARGGETQYF; CDR3nt: TGCGCCAGCAGCGACGCAAGAGGGGGCGAGACCCAGTACTTC
v_gene: TRBV11-2; abundance: NA; j_gene: TRBJ2-3; d_gene: NA; CDR3aa: CASSFTRASTDTQYF; CDR3nt: TGTGCCAGCAGCTTTACCAGGGCTAGCACAGATACGCAGTATTTT
v_gene: TRBV12-3/TRBV12-4; abundance: NA; j_gene: TRBJ1-2; d_gene: NA; CDR3aa: CASSLGLSAGYTF; CDR3nt: TGTGCCAGCAGTCTCGGGCTCTCCGCCGGCTACACCTTC
v_gene: TRBV6-1; abundance: NA; j_gene: TRBJ2-1; d_gene: TRBD1; CDR3aa: CASSTQGVSSYNEQFF; CDR3nt: TGTGCCAGCAGTACCCAGGGGGTAAGCTCCTACAATGAGCAGTTCTTC
v_gene: TRBV20-1; abundance: NA; j_gene: TRBJ1-5; d_gene: TRBD1; CDR3aa: CSAPGQNNQPQHF; CDR3nt: TGCAGTGCTCCGGGACAGAATAATCAGCCCCAGCATTTT
v_gene: TRBV5-1; abundance: NA; j_gene: TRBJ1-2; d_gene: TRBD1; CDR3aa: CASSSADRNYGYTF; CDR3nt: TGCGCCAGCAGCTCCGCGGACAGGAACTATGGCTACACCTTC
v_gene: TRBV4-1; abundance: NA; j_gene: TRBJ2-3; d_gene: TRBD2; CDR3aa: CASKRIAGGGDTQYF; CDR3nt: TGCGCCAGCAAACGTATAGCGGGGGGAGGGGATACGCAGTATTTT
v_gene: TRBV28; abundance: few; j_gene: TRBJ2-1; d_gene: NA; CDR3aa: CASSFPRGSYNEQFF; CDR3nt: TGTGCCAGCAGTTTTCCGAGGGGCTCCTACAATGAGCAGTTCTTC
v_gene: TRBV21-1; abundance: NA; j_gene: TRBJ2-7; d_gene: NA; CDR3aa: CASSKVYVPWEQYF; CDR3nt: TGTGCCAGCAGCAAAGTTTACGTCCCGTGGGAGCAGTACTTC
v_gene: TRBV7-2; abundance: NA; j_gene: TRBJ2-7; d_gene: TRBD2; CDR3aa: CASSSQGLALSYNEQYF; CDR3nt: TGTGCCAGCAGCTCTCAGGGACTAGCGCTCTCCTACAATGAGCAGTACTTC
v_gene: TRBV4-2; abundance: NA; j_gene: TRBJ2-5; d_gene: NA; CDR3aa: CASSARVGQETQYF; CDR3nt: TGTGCCAGCAGCGCGCGAGTGGGACAAGAGACCCAGTACTTC
v_gene: TRBV2; abundance: NA; j_gene: TRBJ2-7; d_gene: TRBD1; CDR3aa: CASRPRDRRHEQYF; CDR3nt: TGTGCCAGCAGGCCCCGGGACAGAAGGCACGAGCAGTACTTC
v_gene: TRBV20-1; abundance: few; j_gene: TRBJ2-1; d_gene: NA; CDR3aa: CSAPPNTSPHHEQFF; CDR3nt: TGCAGTGCTCCCCCGAATACTAGCCCCCATCATGAGCAGTTCTTC
v_gene: TRBV7-2; abundance: few; j_gene: TRBJ2-7; d_gene: TRBD2; CDR3aa: CASRSGGVRSYEQYF; CDR3nt: TGTGCCAGCAGAAGTGGGGGGGTCAGGTCCTACGAGCAGTACTTC
v_gene: TRBV10-1; abundance: NA; j_gene: TRBJ2-1; d_gene: TRBD2; CDR3aa: CASSAGGYNEQFF; CDR3nt: TGCGCCAGCAGTGCGGGGGGATACAATGAGCAGTTCTTC
v_gene: TRBV7-2; abundance: NA; j_gene: TRBJ1-1; d_gene: NA; CDR3aa: CASSLVAGRGNTEAFF; CDR3nt: TGTGCCAGCAGCTTAGTGGCCGGGCGTGGGAACACTGAAGCTTTCTTT
v_gene: TRBV28; abundance: few; j_gene: TRBJ2-5; d_gene: NA; CDR3aa: CASSPLGGGETQYF; CDR3nt: TGTGCCAGCAGTCCACTGGGAGGGGGCGAGACCCAGTACTTC
v_gene: TRBV6-5; abundance: few; j_gene: TRBJ2-1; d_gene: NA; CDR3aa: CASSDLYNEQFF; CDR3nt: TGTGCCAGCAGCGATCTTTACAATGAGCAGTTCTTC
v_gene: TRBV28; abundance: NA; j_gene: TRBJ1-4; d_gene: NA; CDR3aa: CASSFIGVQATKEKLFF; CDR3nt: TGTGCCAGCAGTTTCATTGGTGTGCAGGCAACTAAGGAAAAACTGTTTTTT
v_gene: TRBV7-2; abundance: few; j_gene: TRBJ2-5; d_gene: TRBD2; CDR3aa: CASSPWNWGGETQYF; CDR3nt: TGTGCCAGCAGCCCTTGGAACTGGGGGGGAGAGACCCAGTACTTC
v_gene: TRBV9; abundance: few; j_gene: TRBJ2-7; d_gene: TRBD1; CDR3aa: CASTHGQGAVWSYEQYF; CDR3nt: TGTGCCAGCACCCACGGACAGGGGGCGGTTTGGTCCTACGAGCAGTACTTC
v_gene: TRBV20-1; abundance: NA; j_gene: TRBJ1-5; d_gene: NA; CDR3aa: CSATTRTGSNQPQHF; CDR3nt: TGCAGTGCTACGACCCGAACAGGGAGCAATCAGCCCCAGCATTTT
v_gene: TRBV29-1; abundance: NA; j_gene: TRBJ2-3; d_gene: NA; CDR3aa: CSLMSQDTQYF; CDR3nt: TGCAGCCTAATGTCCCAGGATACGCAGTATTTT
v_gene: TRBV7-9; abundance: NA; j_gene: TRBJ2-1; d_gene: NA; CDR3aa: CASSHTQGPPHNEQFF; CDR3nt: TGTGCCAGCAGCCATACACAGGGTCCCCCACACAATGAGCAGTTCTTC
v_gene: TRBV5-1; abundance: NA; j_gene: TRBJ2-3; d_gene: NA; CDR3aa: CASSLEGCFTDTQYF; CDR3nt: TGCGCCAGCAGCTTGGAGGGCTGTTTCACAGATACGCAGTATTTT
v_gene: TRBV6-1; abundance: NA; j_gene: TRBJ2-7; d_gene: TRBD1; CDR3aa: CASRDRFAYEQYF; CDR3nt: TGTGCCAGCAGGGACAGGTTTGCCTACGAGCAGTACTTC
v_gene: TRBV20-1; abundance: NA; j_gene: TRBJ1-2; d_gene: NA; CDR3aa: CSAYRQAHGYTF; CDR3nt: TGCAGTGCTTATAGACAGGCCCATGGCTACACCTTC
v_gene: TRBV10-3; abundance: NA; j_gene: TRBJ2-5; d_gene: TRBD2; CDR3aa: CAISESLASGAAQETQYF; CDR3nt: TGTGCCATCAGTGAGTCATTGGCGAGCGGGGCCGCCCAAGAGACCCAGTACTTC
v_gene: TRBV5-5; abundance: NA; j_gene: TRBJ1-2; d_gene: NA; CDR3aa: CASSFRVQFYGYTF; CDR3nt: TGTGCCAGCAGCTTCAGGGTGCAATTCTATGGCTACACCTTC
v_gene: TRBV12-3/TRBV12-4; abundance: few; j_gene: TRBJ1-1; d_gene: TRBD1; CDR3aa: CASSWTGENTEAFF; CDR3nt: TGTGCCAGCAGTTGGACAGGGGAGAACACTGAAGCTTTCTTT
v_gene: TRBV27; abundance: NA; j_gene: TRBJ2-1; d_gene: TRBD2; CDR3aa: CASSHPFGAGGRFGYNEQFF; CDR3nt: TGTGCCAGCAGTCACCCCTTTGGAGCGGGGGGGCGCTTTGGGTACAATGAGCAGTTCTTC
v_gene: TRBV5-1; abundance: NA; j_gene: TRBJ2-1; d_gene: TRBD1; CDR3aa: CASSPGTGGLHNEQFF; CDR3nt: TGCGCCAGCAGCCCCGGGACAGGGGGGCTCCACAATGAGCAGTTCTTC
v_gene: TRBV27; abundance: NA; j_gene: TRBJ1-2; d_gene: NA; CDR3aa: CASSQRVTYGYTF; CDR3nt: TGTGCCAGCAGCCAGCGGGTGACCTATGGCTACACCTTC
v_gene: TRBV6-6; abundance: NA; j_gene: TRBJ1-5; d_gene: TRBD1; CDR3aa: CASRVSGGDQPQHF; CDR3nt: TGTGCCAGCAGGGTCTCAGGGGGAGATCAGCCCCAGCATTTT
v_gene: TRBV2; abundance: once; j_gene: TRBJ1-2; d_gene: NA; CDR3aa: CASIQGLHGYTF; CDR3nt: TGTGCCAGCATCCAGGGCCTCCATGGCTACACCTTC
v_gene: TRBV29-1; abundance: NA; j_gene: TRBJ2-3; d_gene: NA; CDR3aa: CSVEGEADTQYF; CDR3nt: TGCAGCGTTGAAGGGGAGGCAGATACGCAGTATTTT
v_gene: TRBV12-3/TRBV12-4; abundance: NA; j_gene: TRBJ2-5; d_gene: TRBD1; CDR3aa: CASRPGTVQETQYF; CDR3nt: TGTGCCAGCAGACCCGGGACAGTCCAAGAGACCCAGTACTTC
v_gene: TRBV6-2/TRBV6-3; abundance: NA; j_gene: TRBJ1-2; d_gene: NA; CDR3aa: CASSYLPPNYGYTF; CDR3nt: TGTGCCAGCAGTTATCTCCCCCCTAACTATGGCTACACCTTC
v_gene: TRBV6-5; abundance: NA; j_gene: TRBJ2-7; d_gene: NA; CDR3aa: CASSPYRGYYEQYF; CDR3nt: TGTGCCAGCAGCCCCTACCGCGGTTACTACGAGCAGTACTTC
v_gene: TRBV5-1; abundance: NA; j_gene: TRBJ2-7; d_gene: TRBD2; CDR3aa: CASSPNGLAGGEQYF; CDR3nt: TGCGCCAGCAGCCCAAACGGACTAGCGGGGGGCGAGCAGTACTTC
v_gene: TRBV4-2; abundance: NA; j_gene: TRBJ2-3; d_gene: NA; CDR3aa: CASSQGDNTDTQYF; CDR3nt: TGTGCCAGCAGCCAAGGGGATAACACAGATACGCAGTATTTT
v_gene: TRBV3-1; abundance: NA; j_gene: TRBJ2-5; d_gene: NA; CDR3aa: CASSQDGERGLPQETQYF; CDR3nt: TGTGCCAGCAGCCAAGACGGGGAAAGAGGACTTCCCCAAGAGACCCAGTACTTC
v_gene: TRBV20-1; abundance: NA; j_gene: TRBJ2-7; d_gene: NA; CDR3aa: CSATDSNEQYF; CDR3nt: TGCAGTGCTACAGACAGTAACGAGCAGTACTTC
v_gene: TRBV10-3; abundance: NA; j_gene: TRBJ1-2; d_gene: NA; CDR3aa: CAISERTGNYGYTF; CDR3nt: TGTGCCATCAGTGAGCGGACGGGGAACTATGGCTACACCTTC
v_gene: TRBV24-1; abundance: NA; j_gene: TRBJ2-6; d_gene: NA; CDR3aa: CATSDPGSGANVLTF; CDR3nt: TGTGCCACCAGTGATCCAGGCTCTGGGGCCAACGTCCTGACTTTC
v_gene: TRBV6-5; abundance: few; j_gene: TRBJ2-4; d_gene: TRBD1; CDR3aa: CASSNPGQAGALAKNIQYF; CDR3nt: TGTGCCAGCAGTAACCCGGGACAGGCTGGGGCGTTAGCCAAAAACATTCAGTACTTC
v_gene: TRBV9; abundance: NA; j_gene: TRBJ2-5; d_gene: TRBD2; CDR3aa: CASSGKAGGLQETQYF; CDR3nt: TGTGCCAGCAGCGGCAAAGCGGGGGGGCTCCAAGAGACCCAGTACTTC
v_gene: TRBV7-2; abundance: NA; j_gene: TRBJ2-7; d_gene: NA; CDR3aa: CASSFYRSSYEQYF; CDR3nt: TGTGCCAGCAGCTTCTACCGGAGCTCCTACGAGCAGTACTTC
v_gene: TRBV12-3/TRBV12-4; abundance: NA; j_gene: TRBJ2-1; d_gene: TRBD2; CDR3aa: CASSFFLPSGGHEQFF; CDR3nt: TGTGCCAGCAGTTTCTTCCTTCCTAGCGGGGGTCATGAGCAGTTCTTC
v_gene: TRBV10-3; abundance: NA; j_gene: TRBJ2-1; d_gene: TRBD1; CDR3aa: CAGSPGQGRGNEQFF; CDR3nt: TGTGCCGGGTCACCGGGACAGGGGAGGGGCAATGAGCAGTTCTTC
v_gene: TRBV29-1; abundance: few; j_gene: TRBJ1-5; d_gene: NA; CDR3aa: CSVLVNNQPQHF; CDR3nt: TGCAGCGTCCTTGTCAACAATCAGCCCCAGCATTTT
v_gene: TRBV7-2; abundance: NA; j_gene: TRBJ2-5; d_gene: NA; CDR3aa: CASSLVPRETQYF; CDR3nt: TGTGCCAGCAGCTTAGTGCCGCGAGAGACCCAGTACTTC
v_gene: TRBV4-2; abundance: many; j_gene: TRBJ2-1; d_gene: TRBD1; CDR3aa: CASSQDRGSYNEQFF; CDR3nt: TGTGCCAGCAGCCAGGACAGGGGCTCCTACAATGAGCAGTTCTTC